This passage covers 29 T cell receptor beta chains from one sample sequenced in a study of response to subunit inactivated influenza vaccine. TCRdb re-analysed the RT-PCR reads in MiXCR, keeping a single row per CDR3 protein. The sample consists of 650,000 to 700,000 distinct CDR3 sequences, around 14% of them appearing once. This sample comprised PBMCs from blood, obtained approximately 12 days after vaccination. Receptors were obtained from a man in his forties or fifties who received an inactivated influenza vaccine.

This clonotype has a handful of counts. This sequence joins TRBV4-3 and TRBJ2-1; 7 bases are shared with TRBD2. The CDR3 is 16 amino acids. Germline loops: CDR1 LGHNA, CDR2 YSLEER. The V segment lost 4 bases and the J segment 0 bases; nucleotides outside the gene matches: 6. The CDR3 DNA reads TGCGCCAGCAGCCGATTAAGCGGGAACTCCTACAATGAGCAGTTCTTC. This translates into CASSRLSGNSYNEQFF.

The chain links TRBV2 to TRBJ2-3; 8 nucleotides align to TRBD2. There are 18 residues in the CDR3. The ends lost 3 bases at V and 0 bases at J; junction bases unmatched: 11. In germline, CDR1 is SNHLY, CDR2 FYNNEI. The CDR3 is CASSDLAGGKTSTDTQYF. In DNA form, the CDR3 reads TGTGCCAGCAGTGACCTTGCGGGGGGAAAAACTAGCACAGATACGCAGTATTTT.

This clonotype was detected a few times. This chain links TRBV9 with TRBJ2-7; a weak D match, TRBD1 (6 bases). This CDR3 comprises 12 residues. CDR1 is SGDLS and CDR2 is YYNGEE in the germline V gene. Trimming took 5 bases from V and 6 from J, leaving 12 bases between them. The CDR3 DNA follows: TGTGCCAGCAGTTTACAGGGCCCCGAGCAGTACTTC. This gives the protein CASSLQGPEQYF.

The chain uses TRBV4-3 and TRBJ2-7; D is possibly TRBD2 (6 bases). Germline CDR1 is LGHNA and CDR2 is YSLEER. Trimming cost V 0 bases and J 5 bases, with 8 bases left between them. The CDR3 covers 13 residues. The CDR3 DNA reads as TGCGCCAGCAGCCAAGATCCGGGGGACGAGCAGTACTTC. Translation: CASSQDPGDEQYF.

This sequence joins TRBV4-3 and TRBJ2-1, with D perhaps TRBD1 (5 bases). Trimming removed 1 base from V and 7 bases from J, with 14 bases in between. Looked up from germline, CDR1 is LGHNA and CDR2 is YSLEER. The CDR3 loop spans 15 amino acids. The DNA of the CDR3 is TGCGCCAGCAGCCAAGGGTTAGGGGTTGGGAATGAGCAGTTCTTC. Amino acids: CASSQGLGVGNEQFF.

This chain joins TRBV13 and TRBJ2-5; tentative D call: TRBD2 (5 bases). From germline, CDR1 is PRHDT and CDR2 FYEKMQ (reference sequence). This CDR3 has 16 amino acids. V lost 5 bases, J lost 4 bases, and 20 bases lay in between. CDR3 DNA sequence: TGTGCCAGCAGCCCCGCAATCGCGGGCTATGGAGAGACCCAGTACTTC. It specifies CASSPAIAGYGETQYF.

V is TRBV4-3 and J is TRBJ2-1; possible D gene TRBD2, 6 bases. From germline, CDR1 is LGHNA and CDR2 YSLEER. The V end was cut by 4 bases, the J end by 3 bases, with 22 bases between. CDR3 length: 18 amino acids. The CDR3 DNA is TGCGCCAGCAGCCCAACAGACCCAGTACGGCGGGACTACAATGAGCAGTTCTTC. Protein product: CASSPTDPVRRDYNEQFF.

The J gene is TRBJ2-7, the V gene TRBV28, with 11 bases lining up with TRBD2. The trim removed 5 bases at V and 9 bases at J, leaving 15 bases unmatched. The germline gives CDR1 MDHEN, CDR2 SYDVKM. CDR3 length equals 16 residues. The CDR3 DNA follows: TGTGCCAGCAGTCTGAGTAGCGGGGGGGCCGCCCTCGGGCAGTACTTC. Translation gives CASSLSSGGAALGQYF.

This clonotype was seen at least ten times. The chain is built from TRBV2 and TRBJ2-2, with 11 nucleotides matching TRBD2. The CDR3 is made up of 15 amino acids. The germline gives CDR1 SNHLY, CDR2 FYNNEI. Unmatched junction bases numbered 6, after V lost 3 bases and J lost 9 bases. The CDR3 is CASSDIAGGPRELFF. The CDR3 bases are TGTGCCAGCAGTGATATAGCGGGAGGGCCGCGGGAGCTGTTTTTT.

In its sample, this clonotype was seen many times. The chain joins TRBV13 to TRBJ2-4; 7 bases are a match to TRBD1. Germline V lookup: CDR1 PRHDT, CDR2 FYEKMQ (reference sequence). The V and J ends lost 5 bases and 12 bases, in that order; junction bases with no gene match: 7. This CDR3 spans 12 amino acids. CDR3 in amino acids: CASSEMGQSQYF. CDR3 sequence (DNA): TGTGCCAGCAGCGAGATGGGACAGTCTCAGTACTTC.

The CDR3 bases are TGTGCCAGCAGTACGGACATCTTCACAGATACGCAGTATTTT. Residues: CASSTDIFTDTQYF. This sequence joins TRBV6-1 and TRBJ2-3, with D possibly TRBD1 on 5 matching bases. Germline V CDR1 and CDR2: MNHNS, SASEGT. V was shortened by 5 bases and J by 2 bases, with 11 bases between the two germline ends. The CDR3 is made up of 14 amino acids.

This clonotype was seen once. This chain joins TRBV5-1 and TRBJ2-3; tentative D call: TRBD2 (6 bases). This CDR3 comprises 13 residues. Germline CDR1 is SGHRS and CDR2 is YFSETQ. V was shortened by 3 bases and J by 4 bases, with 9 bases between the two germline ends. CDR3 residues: CASSWDFPDTQYF. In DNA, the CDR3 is TGCGCCAGCAGCTGGGACTTCCCAGATACGCAGTATTTT.

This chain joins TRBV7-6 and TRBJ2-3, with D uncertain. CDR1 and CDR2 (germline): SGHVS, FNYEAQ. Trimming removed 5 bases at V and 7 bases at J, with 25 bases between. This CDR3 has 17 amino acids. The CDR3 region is CASSISMRRPFIHTQYF. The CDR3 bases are TGTGCCAGCAGCATCTCCATGCGGAGACCGTTTATCCATACGCAGTATTTT.

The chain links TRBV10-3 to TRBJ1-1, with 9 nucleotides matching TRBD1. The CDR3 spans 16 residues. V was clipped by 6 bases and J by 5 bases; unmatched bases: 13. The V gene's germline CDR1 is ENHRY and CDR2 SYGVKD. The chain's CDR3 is CAISRQGEGEGTEAFF. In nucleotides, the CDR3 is TGTGCCATCAGCAGACAGGGGGAGGGGGAAGGAACTGAAGCTTTCTTT.

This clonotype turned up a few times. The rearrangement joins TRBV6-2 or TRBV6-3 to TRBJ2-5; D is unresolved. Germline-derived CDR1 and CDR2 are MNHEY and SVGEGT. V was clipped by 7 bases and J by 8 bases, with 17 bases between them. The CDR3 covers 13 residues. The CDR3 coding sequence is TGTGCCAGCAATTCCCCTGGCACCCTAACCCAGTACTTC. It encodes CASNSPGTLTQYF.

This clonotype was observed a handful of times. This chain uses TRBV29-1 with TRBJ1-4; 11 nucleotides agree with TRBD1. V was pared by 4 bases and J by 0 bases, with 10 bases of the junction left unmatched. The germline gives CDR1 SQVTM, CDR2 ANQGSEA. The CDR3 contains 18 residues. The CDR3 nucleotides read TGCAGCGTTGGTGGGACAGGGGGGACCCACTCAACTAATGAAAAACTGTTTTTT. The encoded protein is CSVGGTGGTHSTNEKLFF.

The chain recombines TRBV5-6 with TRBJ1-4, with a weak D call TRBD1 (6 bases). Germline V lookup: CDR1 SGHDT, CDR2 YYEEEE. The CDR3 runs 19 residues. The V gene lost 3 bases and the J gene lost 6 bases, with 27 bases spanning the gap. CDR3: CASSSLRVTGRIPDEKLFF. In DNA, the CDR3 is TGTGCCAGCAGCTCCCTTAGGGTTACAGGGCGAATCCCCGATGAAAAACTGTTTTTT.

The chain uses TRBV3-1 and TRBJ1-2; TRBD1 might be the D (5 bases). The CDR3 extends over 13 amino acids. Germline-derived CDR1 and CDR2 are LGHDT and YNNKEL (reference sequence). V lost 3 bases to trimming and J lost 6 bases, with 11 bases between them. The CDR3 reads CASSHGGADGYTF. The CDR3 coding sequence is TGTGCCAGCAGCCATGGAGGGGCGGATGGCTACACCTTC.

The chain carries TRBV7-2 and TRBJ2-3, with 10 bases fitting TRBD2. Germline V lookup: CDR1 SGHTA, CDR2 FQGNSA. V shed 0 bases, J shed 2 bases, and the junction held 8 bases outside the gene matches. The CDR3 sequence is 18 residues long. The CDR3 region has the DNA TGTGCCAGCAGCTTAGCCAGCGGGAGGGTGGGGTCCACAGATACGCAGTATTTT. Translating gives CASSLASGRVGSTDTQYF.

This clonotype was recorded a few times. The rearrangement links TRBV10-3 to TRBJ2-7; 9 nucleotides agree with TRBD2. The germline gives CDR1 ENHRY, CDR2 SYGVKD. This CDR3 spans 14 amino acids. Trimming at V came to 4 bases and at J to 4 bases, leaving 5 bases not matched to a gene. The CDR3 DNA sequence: TGTGCCATCAGTGCGCTAGCGGGATCATACGAGCAGTACTTC. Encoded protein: CAISALAGSYEQYF.

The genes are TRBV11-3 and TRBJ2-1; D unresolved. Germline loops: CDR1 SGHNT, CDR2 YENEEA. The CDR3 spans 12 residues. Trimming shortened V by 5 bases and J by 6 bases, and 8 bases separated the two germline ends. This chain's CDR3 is CASSPRANEQFF. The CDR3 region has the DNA TGTGCCAGCAGCCCCCGCGCCAATGAGCAGTTCTTC.

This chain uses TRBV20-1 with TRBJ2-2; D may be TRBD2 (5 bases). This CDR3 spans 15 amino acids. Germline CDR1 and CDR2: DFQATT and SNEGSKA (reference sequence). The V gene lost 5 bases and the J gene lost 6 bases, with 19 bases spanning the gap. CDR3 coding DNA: TGCAGTGCTGGCATTGCTCGAGCGGTTGCCGGGGAGCTGTTTTTT. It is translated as CSAGIARAVAGELFF.

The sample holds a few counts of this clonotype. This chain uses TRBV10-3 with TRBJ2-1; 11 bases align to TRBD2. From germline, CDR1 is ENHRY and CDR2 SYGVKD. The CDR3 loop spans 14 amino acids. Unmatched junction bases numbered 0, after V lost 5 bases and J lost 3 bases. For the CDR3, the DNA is TGTGCCATCAGTACTAGCGGGAGCTACAATGAGCAGTTCTTC. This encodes CAISTSGSYNEQFF.

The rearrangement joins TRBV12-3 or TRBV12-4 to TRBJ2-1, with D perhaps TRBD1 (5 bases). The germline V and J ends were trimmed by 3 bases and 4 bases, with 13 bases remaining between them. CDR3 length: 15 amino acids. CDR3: CASSLSQGSYNEQFF. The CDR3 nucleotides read TGTGCCAGCAGTTTGAGTCAGGGTTCTTACAATGAGCAGTTCTTC.

CDR3 coding DNA: TGCGCCAGCAGCCCGCAGACTGAAAACATTCAGTACTTC. Translated, it gives CASSPQTENIQYF. This rearrangement joins TRBV5-1 to TRBJ2-4; D remains unclear. The CDR3 is 13 amino acids. Trimming took 4 bases from V and 5 from J, leaving 10 bases between them. CDR1 and CDR2 (germline): SGHRS, YFSETQ.

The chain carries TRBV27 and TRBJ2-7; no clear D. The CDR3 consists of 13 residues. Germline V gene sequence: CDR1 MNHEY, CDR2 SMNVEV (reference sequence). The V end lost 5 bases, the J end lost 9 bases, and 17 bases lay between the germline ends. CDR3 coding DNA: TGTGCCAGCAGTCAGGTTGGGCCCCTCGGGCAGTACTTC. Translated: CASSQVGPLGQYF.

CDR3 sequence: CASSLGSRNEKLFF. The CDR3 bases are TGTGCCAGCAGCTTAGGCTCACGGAATGAAAAACTGTTTTTT. The J gene is TRBJ1-4, the V gene TRBV7-9; no firm D call. The ends were cut back, 1 base at V and 5 bases at J, with 8 bases in the middle. Germline V gene lookup returns CDR1 SEHNR and CDR2 FQNEAQ (reference sequence). The CDR3 is made up of 14 amino acids.

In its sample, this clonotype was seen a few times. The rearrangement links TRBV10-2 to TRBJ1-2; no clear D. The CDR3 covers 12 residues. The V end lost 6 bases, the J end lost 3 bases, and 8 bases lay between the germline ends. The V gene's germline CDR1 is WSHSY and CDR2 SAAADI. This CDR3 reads CASRELDYGYTF. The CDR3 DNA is TGCGCCAGCAGGGAATTGGACTATGGCTACACCTTC.

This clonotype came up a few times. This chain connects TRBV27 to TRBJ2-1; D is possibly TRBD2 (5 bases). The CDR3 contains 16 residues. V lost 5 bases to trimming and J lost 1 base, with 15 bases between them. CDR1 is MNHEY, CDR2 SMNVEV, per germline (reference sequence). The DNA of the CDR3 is TGTGCCAGCAGTCCCCAAGAGGGCTCGTCCTACAATGAGCAGTTCTTC. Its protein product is CASSPQEGSSYNEQFF.